The 29 T cell receptor beta chains given below trace back to one sample, sequenced in a study of shared clonotypes between healthy human individuals. Only in-frame clones appear in the TCRdb table, and some are missing; sequencing was by immunoSEQ multiplex PCR. The data contain a few hundred thousand clones, around 67% of them singletons. The specimen was memory CD4+ T cells sorted from blood. This sample's subset: CD45RA-negative fraction. These receptors were obtained from a man aged 30 to 39 in good health.

V usage is TRBV6-6 and J usage is TRBJ1-4; possible D gene TRBD1, 6 bases. V lost 6 bases to trimming and J lost 3 bases, with 11 bases between them. From germline, CDR1 is MNHNY and CDR2 SVGAGI (reference sequence). The length of the CDR3 is 14 residues. The CDR3 reads CASSPAGANEKLFF. The CDR3 region has the DNA TGTGCCAGCAGCCCTGCAGGGGCTAATGAAAAACTGTTTTTT.

The chain joins TRBV7-9 to TRBJ2-3; D is ambiguous. This CDR3 is built from 15 residues. Trimming removed 2 bases from V and 0 bases from J, with 9 bases in between. CDR1 is SEHNR, CDR2 FQNEAQ, per germline (reference sequence). The CDR3 reads CASSLRPDSTDTQYF. CDR3 nucleotides: TGTGCCAGCAGCTTAAGGCCCGACAGCACAGATACGCAGTATTTT.

The chain carries TRBV28 and TRBJ1-1; tentative D call: TRBD1 (5 bases). Trimming shortened V by 7 bases and J by 1 base, and 16 bases separated the two germline ends. CDR3 length: 15 residues. Germline V gives CDR1 MDHEN, CDR2 SYDVKM. The CDR3: CASIVAGRANTEAFF. In DNA, the CDR3 is TGTGCCAGCATTGTGGCAGGGAGAGCGAACACTGAAGCTTTCTTT. Combining the CDR3 with reference TRBV28 and TRBJ1-1 gives the whole variable domain DVKVTQSSRYLVKRTGEKVFLECVQDMDHENMFWYRQDPGLGLRLIYFSYDVKMKEKGDIPEGYSVSREKKERFSLILESASTNQTSMYLCASIVAGRANTEAFFGQGTRLTVV.

A note on this clone: A read error may produce the germline difference seen at one junction end. Other DNA sequences in this sample translate to the same CDR3. CDR3 nucleotide sequence: TGTGCCAGCACCTCCGGGGTGGGGGTCTCCTACGAGCAGTATTTC. Translated, it gives CASTSGVGVSYEQYF. This sequence joins TRBV6-1 and TRBJ2-7, with D tentatively TRBD1 or TRBD2 (5 bases each). This CDR3 region has 15 residues. Germline V gene sequence: CDR1 MNHNS, CDR2 SASEGT.

The chain carries TRBV6-1 and TRBJ2-7; a weak D match, TRBD2 (6 bases). V lost 4 bases and J 2 bases, leaving 21 bases between the germline ends. The germline V gene encodes CDR1 MNHNS and CDR2 SASEGT. The CDR3 has 17 amino acids. CDR3 DNA: TGTGCCAGCAGTGGGCGGTTGGGTAGCGGTACTCCCTACGAGCAGTACTTC. Its translation is CASSGRLGSGTPYEQYF.

The V gene is TRBV5-1, the J gene TRBJ2-2; D is unresolved. The V and J ends lost 0 bases and 1 base respectively, with 10 bases between them. Germline assignment: CDR1 SGHRS and CDR2 YFSETQ. There are 16 residues in the CDR3. CDR3 sequence (DNA): TGCGCCAGCAGCTTGGGGGCTTCCGGGAACACCGGGGAGCTGTTTTTT. Amino acid sequence: CASSLGASGNTGELFF.

V usage is TRBV5-8 and J usage is TRBJ2-6; D possibly corresponds to TRBD1 (5 bases). The germline gives CDR1 SGHTS, CDR2 YDEGEE. The CDR3 totals 17 residues. Trimming left V 0 bases short and J 1 base short, with 11 bases between. In nucleotides, the CDR3 is TGTGCCAGCAGCTTGGGGCCAGGGAATTCTGGGGCCAACGTCCTGACTTTC. Amino acid sequence: CASSLGPGNSGANVLTF.

This chain links TRBV19 with TRBJ1-2; 8 nucleotides align to TRBD1. Trimming at V came to 6 bases and at J to 0 bases, leaving 6 bases not matched to a gene. The germline V gene has CDR1 LNHDA and CDR2 SQIVND (reference sequence). The CDR3 totals 15 residues. The CDR3 reads CASSQQGVANYGYTF. CDR3 coding DNA: TGTGCCAGTAGCCAACAGGGGGTAGCTAACTATGGCTACACCTTC.

This clone has a handful of counts. CDR3 in DNA: TGTGCCAGCAGGAGACAGGGGGGAACTGAAGCTTTCTTT. Translated, it gives CASRRQGGTEAFF. The chain combines TRBV7-9 with TRBJ1-1; 9 nucleotides line up with TRBD1. The CDR3 covers 13 residues. Unmatched junction bases numbered 4, after V lost 6 bases and J lost 5 bases. CDR1 is SEHNR, CDR2 FQNEAQ, per germline (reference sequence).

The genes are TRBV28 and TRBJ1-3; tentatively, D is TRBD1 (6 bases). Trimming pared 6 bases from V and 2 bases from J, leaving 14 bases between. This CDR3 has 15 amino acids. Per germline, CDR1 MDHEN and CDR2 SYDVKM. The CDR3 DNA reads TGTGCCAGCAGATTTTTGGGGGCCCCTGGAAACACCATATATTTT. Translating gives CASRFLGAPGNTIYF.

DNA of the CDR3: TGCGCCAGCAGCTTATGGTCCGAGGGGATCAATACGCAGTATTTT. It encodes CASSLWSEGINTQYF. The chain carries TRBV5-1 and TRBJ2-3; D possibly matches TRBD1 or TRBD2 (5 bases each). Trimming shortened V by 2 bases and J by 7 bases, and 17 bases separated the two germline ends. CDR3 length: 15 amino acids. CDR1 is SGHRS, CDR2 YFSETQ, per germline.

The chain carries TRBV6-5 and TRBJ2-2; no clear D gene. With 0 bases removed from V and 1 base from J, the gap between germline ends came to 3 bases. Germline V gene data show CDR1 as MNHEY and CDR2 as SVGAGI. There are 14 residues in the CDR3. The CDR3 is CASSYSQNTGELFF. CDR3 nucleotide sequence: TGTGCCAGCAGTTACTCGCAGAACACCGGGGAGCTGTTTTTT.

This clone was recorded once. V and J are TRBV5-4 and TRBJ1-1; D remains unclear. CDR3 size: 14 residues. Germline V CDR1 and CDR2: SGHNT, YYREEE (reference sequence). V lost 4 bases and J lost 1, with 11 bases in between. CDR3 sequence: CASSQEVGNTEAFF. The CDR3 region has the DNA TGTGCCAGCAGCCAGGAAGTGGGGAACACTGAAGCTTTCTTT.

The CDR3 DNA sequence: TGTGCCAGCAGCGTAGGGATAGCCATGAACACTGAAGCTTTCTTT. Amino acid sequence: CASSVGIAMNTEAFF. The chain couples TRBV9 to TRBJ1-1, with D unclear. Germline V gene sequence: CDR1 SGDLS, CDR2 YYNGEE. This CDR3 spans 15 amino acids. Trimming took off 0 bases at V and 0 bases at J, with 9 bases between the two ends.

The count of this clone is one. The chain carries TRBV7-9 and TRBJ2-1; D is possibly TRBD2 (5 bases). Trimming shortened V by 6 bases and J by 9 bases, and 12 bases separated the two germline ends. Germline CDR1 reads SEHNR; CDR2 reads FQNEAQ (reference sequence). This CDR3 contains 12 residues. The CDR3 region is CASSSGVGEQFF. The CDR3 region has the DNA TGTGCCAGCAGTTCCGGGGTGGGTGAGCAGTTCTTC.

The chain is built from TRBV7-3 and TRBJ2-1; 10 positions agree with TRBD2. The junction had 11 bases not matched to a gene; V was cut back by 5 bases and J by 7 bases. The germline V gene has CDR1 SGHTA and CDR2 FQGTGA. The CDR3 runs to 16 residues. In nucleotides, the CDR3 is TGTGCCAGCAGCGAGAGGCTAGCGGGAGCTTATAATGAGCAGTTCTTC. Its protein is CASSERLAGAYNEQFF.

In this sample, this clone turned up once. The chain recombines TRBV14 with TRBJ2-7; D possibly corresponds to TRBD1 (5 bases). Deletions cut 1 base from V and 2 bases from J, with 12 bases between. From germline, CDR1 is SGHDN and CDR2 FVKESK. CDR3 length: 15 residues. The CDR3 DNA reads as TGTGCCAGCAGCCAAGGGATGTCAGGGACCTACGAGCAGTACTTC. Encoded protein: CASSQGMSGTYEQYF.

This clone is a singleton in its sample. V is TRBV2 and J is TRBJ2-7, with a possible D match to TRBD2 (6 bases). This CDR3 has 13 amino acids. The germline V gene encodes CDR1 SNHLY and CDR2 FYNNEI. V lost 5 bases and J lost 5, with 13 bases in between. The chain's CDR3 is CASSLTSTDEQYF. The CDR3 nucleotides read TGTGCCAGCAGTCTAACTAGCACAGACGAGCAGTACTTC.

This chain joins TRBV7-2 and TRBJ2-1; D possibly corresponds to TRBD1 (5 bases). The CDR3 contains 13 residues. V was trimmed by 6 bases and J by 8 bases, leaving 14 bases between them. Germline values: CDR1 SGHTA, CDR2 FQGNSA. The CDR3 sequence: CASSRGQGDEQFF. The CDR3 region has the DNA TGTGCCAGCAGTAGGGGTCAGGGCGATGAGCAGTTCTTC.

The rearrangement links TRBV28 to TRBJ2-7; 7 bases line up with TRBD2. The CDR3 runs 15 residues. J was trimmed by 9 bases and V by 5 bases; bases with no gene match: 16. The germline V gene encodes CDR1 MDHEN and CDR2 SYDVKM. The CDR3 nucleotides read TGTGCCAGCAGTGCCGCTAGCGGCCCGCTCGGCGGGCAGTACTTC. Amino acids: CASSAASGPLGGQYF.

The CDR3 here is CASSQDRLASYNEQFF. As DNA, the CDR3 is TGTGCCAGCTCACAGGACCGACTAGCGTCCTACAATGAGCAGTTCTTC. The chain links TRBV18 to TRBJ2-1; TRBD2 matches at 8 bases. J was trimmed by 1 base and V by 4 bases; bases with no gene match: 6. The CDR3 has 16 amino acids. Germline V gene data show CDR1 as KGHSH and CDR2 as LQKENI.

The CDR3 coding sequence is TGTGCCAGCAGCTTAGGACTTCTTTCCTACGAGCAGTACTTC. Its translation: CASSLGLLSYEQYF. The chain links TRBV11-2 to TRBJ2-7, with D unresolved. V was trimmed by 1 base and J by 1 base, leaving 8 bases between them. This CDR3 is 14 amino acids long. The germline V gene has CDR1 SGHAT and CDR2 FQNNGV. Full variable domain (missing parts from reference TRBV11-2 and TRBJ2-7): EAGVAQSPRYKIIEKRQSVAFWCNPISGHATLYWYQQILGQGPKLLIQFQNNGVVDDSQLPKDRFSAERLKGVDSTLKIQPAKLEDSAVYLCASSLGLLSYEQYFGPGTRLTVT.

The chain links TRBV10-3 to TRBJ2-7; possibly TRBD1 or TRBD2 for D (5 bases each). Germline CDR1 is ENHRY and CDR2 is SYGVKD. Trimming shortened V by 6 bases and J by 5 bases, and 14 bases separated the two germline ends. The CDR3 extends over 13 amino acids. CDR3 DNA: TGTGCCATCAGGGGACCGTGGCAGGACGAGCAGTACTTC. Its protein product is CAIRGPWQDEQYF.

The sample holds many counts of this clone. In the same sample, other DNA sequences code for this CDR3. This rearrangement joins TRBV5-1 to TRBJ2-2; no clear D. V shed 0 bases and J shed 2 bases, with 5 bases lying between them. The CDR3 is 14 amino acids. Germline assignment: CDR1 SGHRS and CDR2 YFSETQ. Here the CDR3 reads CASSLGGNTGELFF. Here the CDR3 DNA reads TGCGCCAGCAGCTTGGGCGGAAACACCGGGGAGCTGTTTTTT.

The rearrangement links TRBV7-9 to TRBJ1-1; possibly TRBD1 for D (6 bases). V was pared by 6 bases and J by 1 base, with 12 bases between. The CDR3 totals 14 residues. Germline lookup yields CDR1 SEHNR and CDR2 FQNEAQ (reference sequence). The DNA of the CDR3 is TGTGCCAGCAGTTTAAGGGGACAGAACACTGAAGCTTTCTTT. Its translation: CASSLRGQNTEAFF.

This clone was seen a few times. V usage is TRBV5-4 and J usage is TRBJ2-1, with TRBD1 matching 10 bases. V shed 0 bases and J 10 bases; nucleotides not matched to a gene: 7. The CDR3 loop spans 15 amino acids. Per germline, CDR1 SGHNT and CDR2 YYREEE (reference sequence). CDR3 region: CASSLVGQGDREQFF. The CDR3, as DNA: TGTGCCAGCAGCTTGGTAGGACAGGGGGACAGAGAGCAGTTCTTC.

With regard to this clone: The junction differs from germline at one of its ends, possibly a read error. The chain combines TRBV7-8 with TRBJ1-4; D is possibly TRBD1 (5 bases). Germline CDR1 is SGHVS and CDR2 is FQNEAQ. The CDR3 consists of 13 residues. DNA of the CDR3: TGTGCCAGCAGCCCGGGGGGAAATGTAAAACTGTTTTTT. This encodes CASSPGGNVKLFF.

V gene TRBV4-3 combines with J gene TRBJ2-1; 7 bases are a match to TRBD1. The CDR3 length is 17 residues. The germline gives CDR1 LGHNA, CDR2 YSLEER. Losses at the gene ends were 3 bases for V and 5 bases for J; bases not matched to a gene: 13. The CDR3 loop reads CASSQGAPGQKNNEQFF. CDR3 DNA sequence: TGCGCCAGCAGCCAGGGTGCTCCGGGACAGAAAAACAATGAGCAGTTCTTC.

The gene calls are TRBV7-8 and TRBJ2-7; a possible D gene is TRBD2 (6 bases). The V gene lost 5 bases and the J gene lost 3 bases, with 14 bases spanning the gap. The CDR3 consists of 14 residues. The germline V gene has CDR1 SGHVS and CDR2 FQNEAQ. The CDR3 spells CASSPGTAVYEQYF. CDR3 coding DNA: TGTGCCAGCAGCCCGGGGACTGCCGTCTACGAGCAGTACTTC.